Below, 17 T cell receptor beta chains from the same sample are listed, as sequenced in a study of CD4 T cells in relation to SARS-CoV-2 and coronaviruses. Sequenced by immunoSEQ multiplex PCR; TCRdb stores in-frame clones only, minus some. The sample holds under 70,000 clones, roughly 88% seen once. CD4+ T cells from unexposed donors were obtained before the COVID-19 pandemic (2011-2018). Sequenced sample: memory CD4+ T cells from PBMCs. These receptors were taken from a human donor in good health.

This clone was found a few times. The gene calls are TRBV27 and TRBJ1-5; D ambiguous. The CDR3 has 13 residues. V lost 4 bases to trimming and J lost 9 bases, with 13 bases between them. From germline, CDR1 is MNHEY and CDR2 SMNVEV (reference sequence). This CDR3 reads CASSSSSWRPQHF. In DNA, the CDR3 is TGTGCCAGCAGTTCTTCTTCGTGGCGGCCCCAGCATTTT.

This clone was recorded only once. This rearrangement joins TRBV18 to TRBJ2-7; a possible D gene is TRBD2 (6 bases). V was trimmed by 3 bases and J by 4 bases, leaving 13 bases between them. Looked up from germline, CDR1 is KGHSH and CDR2 is LQKENI. The CDR3 loop spans 14 amino acids. The DNA for the CDR3 is TGTGCCAGCTCACCGGGGGGAATCCTTTACGAGCAGTACTTC. This gives the protein CASSPGGILYEQYF.

This sequence joins TRBV11-3 and TRBJ2-2; D possibly uses TRBD1 or TRBD2 (5 bases each). The ends were cut back, 1 base at V and 0 bases at J, with 9 bases in the middle. Germline CDR1 and CDR2: SGHNT and YENEEA. The CDR3 covers 16 residues. In DNA, the CDR3 is TGTGCCAGCAGCTTAGCTGGGACGGCGAACACCGGGGAGCTGTTTTTT. It specifies CASSLAGTANTGELFF.

This chain connects TRBV5-1 to TRBJ2-7; D remains ambiguous. The CDR3 loop spans 15 amino acids. Trimming took off 4 bases at V and 0 bases at J, with 14 bases between the two ends. Germline-derived CDR1 and CDR2 are SGHRS and YFSETQ. The DNA for the CDR3 is TGCGCCAGCAGCCCGTCGGTGATTAGCTCCTACGAGCAGTACTTC. This sequence encodes CASSPSVISSYEQYF.

The chain links TRBV6-5 to TRBJ1-1; D perhaps matches TRBD1 (5 bases). CDR3 size: 13 residues. CDR1 and CDR2 (germline): MNHEY, SVGAGI. Trimming cost V 4 bases and J 6 bases, with 12 bases left between them. The CDR3 here is CASSSGGPPEAFF. The CDR3 nucleotides are TGTGCCAGCAGTTCTGGGGGTCCCCCTGAAGCTTTCTTT.

The DNA of the CDR3 is TGTGCCAGCAGCCTCCGGGACAGGGTCTTGGGAGAGCAGTACTTC. It codes for CASSLRDRVLGEQYF. The chain couples TRBV28 to TRBJ2-7, with 9 bases identical to TRBD1. Germline CDR1 and CDR2: MDHEN and SYDVKM. CDR3 length: 15 amino acids. V shed 6 bases and J 7 bases; nucleotides not matched to a gene: 13.

The chain couples TRBV12-3 or TRBV12-4 to TRBJ2-1, with TRBD2 identical over 8 bases. Trimming cost V 6 bases and J 11 bases; bases outside gene matches: 9. This CDR3 is built from 13 residues. The CDR3 protein is CASRIAGLNQQFF. The CDR3 bases are TGTGCCAGCAGAATAGCGGGGCTGAACCAGCAGTTCTTC.

The chain joins TRBV24-1 to TRBJ2-5, with 10 bases matching TRBD1. Looked up from germline, CDR1 is KGHDR and CDR2 is SFDVKD. V lost 3 bases, J lost 0 bases, and 3 bases stayed unmatched. This CDR3 spans 16 amino acids. For the CDR3, the DNA is TGTGCCACCAGTGATCCCGGGACAGGGGACCAAGAGACCCAGTACTTC. It encodes CATSDPGTGDQETQYF.

The V gene is TRBV10-1, the J gene TRBJ2-1; the match to TRBD2 covers 13 bases. The CDR3 runs 24 residues. V was pared by 3 bases and J by 4 bases, with 27 bases of the junction left unmatched. Germline V gene sequence: CDR1 WNHNN, CDR2 SYGVQD (reference sequence). CDR3 residues: CASSDPSIGGPVQGTSGVYNEQFF. The CDR3 nucleotides read TGCGCCAGCAGTGACCCATCAATCGGGGGTCCGGTCCAGGGGACTAGCGGGGTGTACAATGAGCAGTTCTTC.

The chain joins TRBV30 to TRBJ1-1; 8 bases line up with TRBD1. The CDR3 runs 17 residues. Per germline, CDR1 GTSNPN and CDR2 SVGIG (reference sequence). The ends lost 6 bases at V and 3 bases at J; junction bases unmatched: 18. CDR3 bases: TGTGCCTGTTTACCCGGGACAGGCGACATCTTGGACACTGAAGCTTTCTTT. Translation gives CACLPGTGDILDTEAFF.

This chain links TRBV10-3 with TRBJ2-2; 10 nucleotides match TRBD2. The CDR3 covers 19 residues. CDR1 and CDR2 from the germline V gene are ENHRY and SYGVKD. The V segment lost 3 bases and the J segment 6 bases; nucleotides outside the gene matches: 16. CDR3 loop: CAISEGGLAESWDSGELFF. DNA of the CDR3: TGTGCCATCAGTGAAGGTGGACTAGCGGAGTCTTGGGATTCCGGGGAGCTGTTTTTT.

This chain links TRBV5-6 with TRBJ2-5; no firm D call. The V end was cut by 3 bases, the J end by 0 bases, with 0 bases between. Germline lookup yields CDR1 SGHDT and CDR2 YYEEEE. The CDR3 loop spans 11 amino acids. The CDR3 DNA reads as TGTGCCAGCAGCTACCAAGAGACCCAGTACTTC. Amino acid sequence: CASSYQETQYF.

The chain is built from TRBV30 and TRBJ1-4, with unresolved D. Germline lookup yields CDR1 GTSNPN and CDR2 SVGIG (reference sequence). There are 11 residues in the CDR3. Trimming stripped 2 bases from V and 7 bases from J, with 5 bases between. CDR3: CAWSSGEKLFF. The CDR3 bases are TGTGCCTGGAGTTCGGGTGAAAAACTGTTTTTT.

The J gene is TRBJ2-1, the V gene TRBV11-2; TRBD2 matches 10 bases. The CDR3 is 15 amino acids. J was trimmed by 4 bases and V by 6 bases; bases with no gene match: 6. From germline, CDR1 is SGHAT and CDR2 FQNNGV. CDR3 region: CASSWTSGTYNEQFF. CDR3 DNA: TGTGCCAGCAGTTGGACTAGCGGAACATACAATGAGCAGTTCTTC.

The genes are TRBV27 and TRBJ2-3, with D maybe TRBD1 (5 bases). Germline CDR1 MNHEY, CDR2 SMNVEV (reference sequence). The CDR3 loop spans 14 amino acids. Trimming cost V 5 bases and J 2 bases, with 11 bases left between them. CDR3 residues: CASSQQVPTDTQYF. The CDR3 nucleotides read TGTGCCAGCAGTCAACAGGTGCCCACAGATACGCAGTATTTT.

The rearrangement uses TRBV19 and TRBJ2-6; 9 positions agree with TRBD2. The CDR3 sequence is 19 residues long. Germline V gene sequence: CDR1 LNHDA, CDR2 SQIVND (reference sequence). V trimming: 7 bases; J trimming: 0 bases; junction bases outside the gene matches: 13. The CDR3 loop is CASTPSGGLRHSGANVLTF. As DNA, the CDR3 is TGTGCCAGTACTCCGAGCGGGGGGCTGCGCCACTCTGGGGCCAACGTCCTGACTTTC.

This clone has only one observation. The chain employs TRBV5-6 and TRBJ1-4; 8 positions match TRBD1. Germline V gene lookup returns CDR1 SGHDT and CDR2 YYEEEE. The CDR3 totals 18 residues. The ends lost 3 bases at V and 3 bases at J; junction bases unmatched: 13. CDR3 loop: CASSWTGMSATANEKLFF. The DNA for the CDR3 is TGTGCCAGCAGCTGGACAGGGATGTCGGCAACTGCTAATGAAAAACTGTTTTTT.